Listed below are T cell receptor beta chains from one sample, sequenced in a study of Ad26.COV2.S vaccination and SARS-CoV-2 variants. Assay: immunoSEQ multiplex PCR; the TCRdb copy retains only in-frame clones and omits some. The sample records roughly 300,000 clones, approximately 90% being singletons. The sample consisted of peripheral blood, taken in a trial of Ad26.COV2.S vaccine versus placebo. These receptors came from a person aged 18-60 years who received the Ad26.COV2.S COVID-19 vaccine or a placebo. CDR3s include the opening cysteine and the closing phenylalanine or tryptophan. The D gene is left open where the match is weak. Size is omitted from some rows. Given values are once, few, many or a class for expanded clones.

J: TRBJ1-1; D: -; V: TRBV4-2; length: 14; size: -; CDR3: CASSQARGNTEAFF; DNA: TGTGCCAGCAGCCAAGCTAGGGGGAACACTGAAGCTTTCTTT
J: TRBJ2-7; D: -; V: TRBV9; length: 14; size: -; CDR3: CASSPSVLSYEQYF; DNA: TGTGCCAGCAGCCCCTCAGTACTCTCCTACGAGCAGTACTTC
J: TRBJ2-1; D: TRBD2; V: TRBV19; length: 17; size: -; CDR3: CASSILLGTSGSREQFF; DNA: TGTGCCAGTAGTATTCTATTAGGGACTAGCGGGAGTAGGGAGCAGTTCTTC
J: TRBJ2-2; D: -; V: TRBV7-2; length: 13; size: -; CDR3: CASSQSNTGELFF; DNA: TGTGCCAGCAGCCAGAGCAACACCGGGGAGCTGTTTTTT
J: TRBJ2-7; D: TRBD2; V: TRBV7-8; length: 16; size: -; CDR3: CASSLDQGLAGATQYF; DNA: TGTGCCAGCAGCTTGGATCAGGGACTAGCGGGAGCTACGCAGTACTTC
J: TRBJ1-1; D: -; V: TRBV28; length: 16; size: -; CDR3: CASSFPRFGGRTEAFF; DNA: TGTGCCAGCAGTTTTCCCCGGTTTGGGGGACGTACTGAAGCTTTCTTT
J: TRBJ1-2; D: TRBD1; V: TRBV3-1/TRBV3-2; length: 13; size: many; CDR3: CASSTGQGGGYTF; DNA: TGTGCCAGCAGCACCGGACAGGGAGGAGGCTACACCTTC
J: TRBJ1-5; D: -; V: TRBV4-3; length: 17; size: -; CDR3: CASSQGPRGGSNQPQHF; DNA: TGCGCCAGCAGCCAAGGACCTAGGGGGGGTAGCAATCAGCCCCAGCATTTT
J: TRBJ2-2; D: -; V: TRBV7-9; length: 16; size: once; CDR3: CASSSGDGSIGGELFF; DNA: TGTGCCAGCAGCTCCGGTGACGGGAGCATCGGCGGGGAGCTGTTTTTT
J: TRBJ1-2; D: -; V: TRBV11-2; length: 18; size: once; CDR3: CASSLVAGLYGGRDGYTF; DNA: TGTGCCAGCAGCTTAGTTGCGGGGCTTTATGGGGGGCGAGATGGCTACACCTTC
J: TRBJ1-1; D: -; V: TRBV27; length: 16; size: -; CDR3: CASSPTPTGSNTEAFF; DNA: TGTGCCAGCAGTCCTACCCCTACAGGGTCCAACACTGAAGCTTTCTTT
J: TRBJ1-2; D: TRBD1; V: TRBV28; length: 14; size: -; CDR3: CASSVGQGTAGYTF; DNA: TGTGCCAGCAGTGTAGGACAGGGAACGGCTGGCTACACCTTC
J: TRBJ2-1; D: TRBD2; V: TRBV9; length: 15; size: -; CDR3: CASSVTRGGVNEQFF; DNA: TGTGCCAGCAGCGTAACACGGGGAGGGGTCAATGAGCAGTTCTTC
J: TRBJ1-1; D: -; V: TRBV28; length: 15; size: -; CDR3: CASRPDKLGKTEAFF; DNA: TGTGCCAGCAGACCGGATAAGTTGGGAAAAACTGAAGCTTTCTTT
J: TRBJ2-2; D: -; V: TRBV27; length: 13; size: -; CDR3: CASGTQNTGELFF; DNA: TGTGCCAGCGGGACACAGAACACCGGGGAGCTGTTTTTT
J: TRBJ1-5; D: -; V: TRBV6-5; length: 15; size: -; CDR3: CASSPRVHSNQPQHF; DNA: TGTGCCAGCAGCCCCCGGGTACATAGCAATCAGCCCCAGCATTTT
J: TRBJ2-7; D: TRBD1; V: TRBV4-3; length: 15; size: once; CDR3: CASSQAWTGSYEQYF; DNA: TGCGCCAGCAGCCAAGCTTGGACAGGATCTTACGAGCAGTACTTC
J: TRBJ2-1; D: TRBD1; V: TRBV12-5; length: 16; size: -; CDR3: CASGLGGTGIHNEQFF; DNA: TGTGCTAGTGGTTTGGGAGGGACAGGGATCCACAATGAGCAGTTCTTC
J: TRBJ2-2; D: TRBD1; V: TRBV4-2; length: 16; size: -; CDR3: CASSRSDRGDTGELFF; DNA: TGTGCCAGCAGTAGATCGGACAGGGGGGACACCGGGGAGCTGTTTTTT
J: TRBJ1-1; D: -; V: TRBV7-2; length: 16; size: -; CDR3: CASSLVSPDWNTEAFF; DNA: TGTGCCAGCAGCTTAGTTTCCCCCGACTGGAACACTGAAGCTTTCTTT
J: TRBJ2-5; D: -; V: TRBV10-2; length: 11; size: -; CDR3: CASSERETQYF; DNA: TGCGCCAGCAGTGAAAGAGAGACCCAGTACTTC
J: TRBJ2-7; D: -; V: TRBV20-1; length: 11; size: once; CDR3: CSARPRLEQYF; DNA: TGCAGTGCTAGACCGCGATTGGAGCAGTACTTC
J: TRBJ1-1; D: -; V: TRBV5-1; length: 12; size: -; CDR3: CASSLGRTEAFF; DNA: TGCGCCAGCAGCCTGGGGCGGACGGAAGCTTTCTTT
J: TRBJ2-4; D: -; V: TRBV2; length: 14; size: -; CDR3: CASTGGSAKNIQYF; DNA: TGTGCCAGCACTGGGGGGAGTGCCAAAAACATTCAGTACTTC
J: TRBJ1-1; D: -; V: TRBV25-1; length: 14; size: -; CDR3: CASSTGILNTEAFF; DNA: TGTGCCAGCAGCACAGGGATTTTAAACACTGAAGCTTTCTTT
J: TRBJ1-2; D: TRBD1; V: TRBV18; length: 16; size: -; CDR3: CASSPSGTGRRDGYTF; DNA: TGTGCCAGCTCACCTTCCGGGACAGGGCGTCGAGATGGCTACACCTTC
J: TRBJ1-5; D: TRBD1; V: TRBV5-5; length: 15; size: -; CDR3: CASSPGQSTNQPQHF; DNA: TGTGCCAGCAGCCCGGGACAGAGTACCAATCAGCCCCAGCATTTT
J: TRBJ2-3; D: TRBD2; V: TRBV7-2; length: 16; size: -; CDR3: CASSRYHSGTTDTQYF; DNA: TGTGCCAGCAGTCGCTACCATAGCGGGACCACAGATACGCAGTATTTT
J: TRBJ1-2; D: -; V: TRBV20-1; length: 13; size: -; CDR3: CSASEVLSYGYTF; DNA: TGCAGTGCTAGTGAAGTGCTGAGCTATGGCTACACCTTC
J: TRBJ1-2; D: -; V: TRBV7-3; length: 13; size: -; CDR3: CASSSRADYGYTF; DNA: TGTGCCAGCAGCTCCCGCGCGGATTATGGCTACACCTTC
J: TRBJ2-3; D: -; V: TRBV5-1; length: 15; size: -; CDR3: CASSLVGVSTDTQYF; DNA: TGCGCCAGCAGCTTGGTAGGGGTCAGCACAGATACGCAGTATTTT
J: TRBJ2-5; D: -; V: TRBV7-9; length: 15; size: -; CDR3: CASSLEGRGSETQYF; DNA: TGTGCCAGCAGCTTAGAGGGCAGAGGGTCGGAGACCCAGTACTTC
J: TRBJ2-7; D: -; V: TRBV21-1; length: 16; size: -; CDR3: CASSKIPDRGHDEQYF; DNA: TGTGCCAGCAGCAAAATCCCGGACAGGGGGCACGACGAGCAGTACTTC
J: TRBJ2-7; D: TRBD1; V: TRBV5-1; length: 17; size: once; CDR3: CASHKDANPGQVYEQYF; DNA: TGCGCCAGCCATAAAGATGCAAACCCGGGACAGGTCTACGAGCAGTACTTC
J: TRBJ2-2; D: -; V: TRBV11-2; length: 15; size: -; CDR3: CASSFFETNTGELFF; DNA: TGTGCCAGCAGCTTTTTCGAGACCAACACCGGGGAGCTGTTTTTT
J: TRBJ2-5; D: -; V: TRBV28; length: 12; size: -; CDR3: CASWGELSSQYF; DNA: TGTGCCAGCTGGGGCGAACTGTCGTCCCAGTACTTC
J: TRBJ2-2; D: -; V: TRBV30; length: 14; size: -; CDR3: CAWSVGQITGELFF; DNA: TGTGCCTGGAGTGTTGGGCAGATCACCGGGGAGCTGTTTTTT
J: TRBJ2-2; D: TRBD1; V: TRBV18; length: 15; size: -; CDR3: CASSPGTGADGELFF; DNA: TGTGCCAGCTCACCAGGGACAGGGGCGGACGGGGAGCTGTTTTTT
J: TRBJ1-2; D: -; V: TRBV19; length: 17; size: -; CDR3: CASSIRPDRPTNYGYTF; DNA: TGTGCCAGTAGTATAAGACCTGACAGGCCGACTAACTATGGCTACACCTTC
J: TRBJ2-3; D: TRBD2; V: TRBV4-3; length: 15; size: -; CDR3: CASSQEGLNSDTQYF; DNA: TGCGCCAGCAGCCAAGAGGGACTAAACTCAGATACGCAGTATTTT